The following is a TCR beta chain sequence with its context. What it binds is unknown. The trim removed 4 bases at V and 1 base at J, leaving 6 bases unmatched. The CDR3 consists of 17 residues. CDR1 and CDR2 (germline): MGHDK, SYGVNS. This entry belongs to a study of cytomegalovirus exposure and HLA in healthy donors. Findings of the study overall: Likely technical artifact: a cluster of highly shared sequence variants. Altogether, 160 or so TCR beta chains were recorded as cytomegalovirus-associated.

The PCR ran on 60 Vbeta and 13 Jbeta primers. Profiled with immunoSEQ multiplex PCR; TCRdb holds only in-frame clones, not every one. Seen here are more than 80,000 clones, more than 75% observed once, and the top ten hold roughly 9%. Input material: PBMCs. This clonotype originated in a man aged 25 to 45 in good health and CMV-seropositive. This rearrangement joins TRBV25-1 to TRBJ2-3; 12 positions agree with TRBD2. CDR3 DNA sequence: TGTGCCAGCAGTGGACTAGCGGGAGTTGGGGGCACAGATACGCAGTATTTT. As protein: CASSGLAGVGGTDTQYF. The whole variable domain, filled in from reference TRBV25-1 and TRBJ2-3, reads EADIYQTPRYLVIGTGKKITLECSQTMGHDKMYWYQQDPGMELHLIHYSYGVNSTEKGDLSSESTVSRIRTEHFPLTLESARPSHTSQYLCASSGLAGVGGTDTQYFGPGTRLTVL.